The entry below describes one T cell receptor beta chain. The antigen is unknown. One junction end disagrees with the germline gene, perhaps due to a read error. The sorted Tregs were CD4+CD25+CD127-/low cells. General observations from the study: Larger-cohort validation covered only one TCR beta V-J rearrangement. Greatest tumor Treg TCR overlap was with tumor naive CD4+ cells. Tumor memory CD4+ T cell TCR gene usage clustered with blood and lymph node memory CD4+ cells and lymph node naive CD4+ cells.

The length of the CDR3 is 20 residues. Germline CDR1 is SGHKS and CDR2 is YYEKEE (reference sequence). After constant-region reverse-primer amplification, full-length variable regions underwent semi-nested PCR with Nested Universal Primer A. TCRdb re-called the 5' RACE reads with MiXCR, one entry per CDR3 protein. The sample comprises roughly 57,000 distinct CDR3 sequences, around 21% of which are singletons, and about 2.9% rests with the top ten. The sequence came from a female donor with breast cancer. This chain uses TRBV5-5 with TRBJ2-1; 9 positions agree with TRBD2. The sample comprised tumor-infiltrating Tregs sorted from the breast tumor. CDR3 nucleotides: TGTGCCAGCAGCGGAGGGATGGGGCTAGCGGGAAGGGCCTCCCACAATGAGCAGTTCTTC. Translating gives CASSGGMGLAGRASHNEQFF.